The 2 T cell receptor beta chains below come from one sample, sequenced in a study of identical twins. TCRdb re-derived calls from the 5' RACE reads in MiXCR, one entry per CDR3 protein. The table lists approximately 1.8 million distinct CDR3 sequences, less than 35% of them singletons, with 0.27% in the top ten. Sequencing was carried out using cord blood. The origin of the receptors is a newborn girl in good health.

The table lists this clonotype with a few counts. The J gene is TRBJ2-2, the V gene TRBV7-2, with a possible D match to TRBD2 (5 bases). Trimming took 5 bases from V and 5 from J, leaving 9 bases between them. Looked up from germline, CDR1 is SGHTA and CDR2 is FQGNSA. This CDR3 is built from 13 residues. The CDR3 DNA reads as TGTGCCAGCAGCCATAAGCGGACCGGGGAGCTGTTTTTT. It is translated as CASSHKRTGELFF. Full variable domain (missing parts from reference TRBV7-2 and TRBJ2-2): GAGVSQSPSNKVTEKGKDVELRCDPISGHTALYWYRQSLGQGLEFLIYFQGNSAPDKSGLPSDRFSAERTGGSVSTLTIQRTQQEDSAVYLCASSHKRTGELFFGEGSRLTVL.

This clonotype has more than one count but fewer than ten. The chain has TRBV27 and TRBJ1-2; D is uncertain. The germline V gene has CDR1 MNHEY and CDR2 SMNVEV (reference sequence). The CDR3 sequence is 16 residues long. V dropped 3 bases and J dropped 5 bases, with 19 bases sitting between them. This CDR3 is CASSFSRNPGWYGYTF. CDR3 in DNA: TGTGCCAGCAGTTTCTCACGGAATCCGGGGTGGTATGGCTACACCTTC.